These T cell receptor beta chains were read from a single sample in a study of OX40 agonist ivuxolimab in advanced cancers. This table comes from immunoSEQ multiplex PCR, and its TCRdb copy is limited to in-frame clones, with some not included. Seen here are 100,000 to 120,000 clones, 89% observed once, and the top ten hold around 0.27%. Sequencing used CD4+ or CD8+ T cells sorted from blood, obtained in a trial of the OX40 agonist ivuxolimab. All receptors come from an adult with an advanced solid tumor such as melanoma, head and neck, liver or kidney cancer. Both conserved end residues are part of each CDR3. Fields, in order: clone size, J gene, V gene, D gene, CDR3 protein, CDR3 DNA. A D gene is named only where the DNA matches it firmly. Where a row states a size, it is once, few, many or the class of an expanded clone; other rows omit it.

clone size: -
J gene: TRBJ1-3
V gene: TRBV6-5
D gene: TRBD1
CDR3 protein: CASWDRAGNTIYF
CDR3 DNA: TGTGCCAGCTGGGACAGGGCTGGAAACACCATATATTTT

clone size: -
J gene: TRBJ1-1
V gene: TRBV7-9
D gene: TRBD1
CDR3 protein: CASSRYLGQGATTEAFF
CDR3 DNA: TGTGCCAGCAGCCGTTATTTAGGACAGGGGGCGACCACTGAAGCTTTCTTT

clone size: -
J gene: TRBJ2-1
V gene: TRBV29-1
D gene: -
CDR3 protein: CSLLAWSYNEQFF
CDR3 DNA: TGCAGCCTTCTAGCGTGGTCCTACAATGAGCAGTTCTTC

clone size: -
J gene: TRBJ2-4
V gene: TRBV20-1
D gene: -
CDR3 protein: CSARVSGIQYF
CDR3 DNA: TGCAGTGCTAGAGTCTCTGGAATTCAGTACTTC

clone size: -
J gene: TRBJ2-5
V gene: TRBV2
D gene: -
CDR3 protein: CASSADSRGTQYF
CDR3 DNA: TGTGCCAGCAGTGCGGACAGCCGTGGGACCCAGTACTTC

clone size: -
J gene: TRBJ2-1
V gene: TRBV5-1
D gene: -
CDR3 protein: CASSLVGQQSYNEQFF
CDR3 DNA: TGCGCCAGCAGCTTGGTGGGGCAGCAATCCTACAATGAGCAGTTCTTC

clone size: -
J gene: TRBJ1-4
V gene: TRBV27
D gene: -
CDR3 protein: CASSLRGRRLTNEKLFF
CDR3 DNA: TGTGCCAGCAGTTTACGAGGCAGGAGATTAACTAATGAAAAACTGTTTTTT

clone size: few
J gene: TRBJ1-1
V gene: TRBV7-2
D gene: TRBD1
CDR3 protein: CASSLGQENTEAFF
CDR3 DNA: TGTGCCAGCAGCTTGGGACAGGAAAACACTGAAGCTTTCTTT

clone size: -
J gene: TRBJ2-7
V gene: TRBV6-5
D gene: -
CDR3 protein: CASSQGQSYEQYF
CDR3 DNA: TGTGCCAGCAGCCAAGGGCAGTCTTACGAGCAGTACTTC

clone size: -
J gene: TRBJ2-1
V gene: TRBV5-1
D gene: TRBD2
CDR3 protein: CASSLGRTSGSLNEQFF
CDR3 DNA: TGCGCCAGCAGCTTGGGAAGGACTAGCGGGAGCCTCAATGAGCAGTTCTTC

clone size: -
J gene: TRBJ2-5
V gene: TRBV7-9
D gene: -
CDR3 protein: CASSPERPETQYF
CDR3 DNA: TGTGCCAGCAGCCCCGAGAGGCCAGAGACCCAGTACTTC

clone size: -
J gene: TRBJ1-4
V gene: TRBV7-2
D gene: -
CDR3 protein: CASSLEGDNEKLFF
CDR3 DNA: TGTGCCAGCAGCTTAGAAGGGGATAATGAAAAACTGTTTTTT

clone size: -
J gene: TRBJ1-5
V gene: TRBV2
D gene: -
CDR3 protein: CASLEGFTQPQHF
CDR3 DNA: TGTGCCAGTCTTGAAGGGTTTACCCAGCCCCAGCATTTT

clone size: -
J gene: TRBJ1-1
V gene: TRBV7-9
D gene: -
CDR3 protein: CASSLADPGEAFF
CDR3 DNA: TGTGCCAGCAGCTTAGCCGACCCCGGTGAAGCTTTCTTT

clone size: -
J gene: TRBJ1-3
V gene: TRBV5-1
D gene: TRBD1
CDR3 protein: CASSGETGGESGNTIYF
CDR3 DNA: TGCGCCAGCAGCGGCGAGACAGGGGGCGAATCTGGAAACACCATATATTTT

clone size: -
J gene: TRBJ2-5
V gene: TRBV30
D gene: -
CDR3 protein: CAWGPDIVETQYF
CDR3 DNA: TGTGCCTGGGGGCCGGACATCGTTGAGACCCAGTACTTC

clone size: -
J gene: TRBJ2-7
V gene: TRBV19
D gene: -
CDR3 protein: CASSMGTSRDPGEQYF
CDR3 DNA: TGTGCCAGTAGTATGGGGACAAGCCGGGACCCTGGCGAGCAGTACTTC

clone size: -
J gene: TRBJ1-1
V gene: TRBV6-6
D gene: -
CDR3 protein: CASSGTSTRKAFF
CDR3 DNA: TGTGCCAGCAGCGGGACATCCACAAGAAAAGCTTTCTTT

clone size: -
J gene: TRBJ1-2
V gene: TRBV7-3
D gene: -
CDR3 protein: CASSFGPENGYTF
CDR3 DNA: TGTGCCAGCAGCTTCGGGCCCGAAAATGGCTACACCTTC

clone size: -
J gene: TRBJ1-5
V gene: TRBV19
D gene: -
CDR3 protein: CASSDHRPQHF
CDR3 DNA: TGTGCCAGTAGTGATCATCGGCCCCAGCATTTT

clone size: once
J gene: TRBJ2-7
V gene: TRBV23-1
D gene: -
CDR3 protein: CASRPTLQYF
CDR3 DNA: TGCGCCAGCAGACCGACGTTGCAGTACTTC

clone size: -
J gene: TRBJ2-7
V gene: TRBV18
D gene: -
CDR3 protein: CASSPQRTLREQYF
CDR3 DNA: TGTGCCAGCTCCCCACAGAGGACCCTACGCGAGCAGTACTTC